This T cell receptor beta chain was captured by sequencing in a study of shared clonotypes between healthy human individuals. Sequencing was performed with immunoSEQ multiplex PCR; in TCRdb, only in-frame clones are kept and a portion is missing. The data contain nearly 1 million clones, more than 75% of them singletons. The V end lost 4 bases, the J end lost 3 bases, and 17 bases lay between the germline ends. The CDR3 consists of 15 residues. Germline V lookup: CDR1 SGDLS, CDR2 YYNGEE. This receptor was identified in a man in his late teens or twenties in good health. The source material was memory CD4+ T cells sorted from blood. Subset meaning: CD45RA-negative fraction. J is TRBJ2-7 and V is TRBV9; D gene unclear. CDR3 loop: CASSPHLAGYYEQYF. Here the CDR3 DNA reads TGTGCCAGCAGCCCACATCTGGCCGGATACTACGAGCAGTACTTC. Complete variable domain (other parts from reference TRBV9 and TRBJ2-7): DSGVTQTPKHLITATGQRVTLRCSPRSGDLSVYWYQQSLDQGLQFLIQYYNGEERAKGNILERFSAQQFPDLHSELNLSSLELGDSALYFCASSPHLAGYYEQYFGPGTRLTVT.